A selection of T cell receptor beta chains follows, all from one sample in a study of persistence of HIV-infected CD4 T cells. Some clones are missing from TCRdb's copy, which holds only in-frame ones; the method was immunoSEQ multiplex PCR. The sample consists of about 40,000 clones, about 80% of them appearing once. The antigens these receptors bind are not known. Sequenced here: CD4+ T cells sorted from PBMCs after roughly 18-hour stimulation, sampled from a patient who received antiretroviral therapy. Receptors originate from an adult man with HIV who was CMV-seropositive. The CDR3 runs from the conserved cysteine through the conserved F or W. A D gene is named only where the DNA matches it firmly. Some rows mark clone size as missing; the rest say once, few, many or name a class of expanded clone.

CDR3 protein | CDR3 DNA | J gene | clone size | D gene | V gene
CASSYQGQLLRGQFF | TGTGCCAGCAGCTACCAGGGACAACTCCTTCGGGGGCAGTTCTTC | TRBJ2-1 | NA | NA | TRBV4-2
CASSDSYYGYTF | TGTGCCAGCAGTGACAGCTACTATGGCTACACCTTC | TRBJ1-2 | NA | NA | TRBV6-1
CASSPRTGTAEAFF | TGTGCCAGCAGCCCCCGGACAGGGACGGCTGAAGCTTTCTTT | TRBJ1-1 | NA | TRBD1 | TRBV7-9
CASSLHVGKHVEAFF | TGTGCCAGCAGCCTCCATGTGGGCAAACACGTTGAAGCTTTCTTT | TRBJ1-1 | NA | NA | TRBV7-8
CSGRGYGGYTF | TGCAGTGGTCGAGGGTATGGAGGCTACACCTTC | TRBJ1-2 | few | NA | TRBV20-1
CASRRPGQAYFF | TGTGCCAGCAGACGCCCGGGACAGGCTTACTTCTTC | TRBJ2-1 | NA | TRBD1 | TRBV2
CASSPLTGSYEQYF | TGTGCCAGCAGCCCCCTGACAGGGTCATACGAGCAGTACTTC | TRBJ2-7 | NA | TRBD1 | TRBV7-8
CASSPIQGYEQFF | TGTGCCAGCTCACCGATTCAGGGTTATGAGCAGTTCTTC | TRBJ2-1 | NA | NA | TRBV18
CASSQASLSPLHF | TGTGCCAGCAGCCAAGCGAGTCTTTCACCCCTCCACTTT | TRBJ1-6 | NA | NA | TRBV14
CAISHGQGRDTQYF | TGTGCCATCAGTCATGGACAGGGACGGGATACGCAGTATTTT | TRBJ2-3 | NA | TRBD1 | TRBV10-3
CASSVQSDPAYEQYF | TGCGCCAGCAGCGTGCAAAGCGATCCGGCATACGAGCAGTACTTC | TRBJ2-7 | few | NA | TRBV5-1
CSARVGGTQYF | TGCAGTGCTAGAGTGGGAGGGACCCAGTACTTC | TRBJ2-5 | NA | NA | TRBV20-1
CASSLSGAGGRRETQYF | TGTGCCAGCAGCTTAAGCGGAGCGGGAGGCCGTCGGGAGACCCAGTACTTC | TRBJ2-5 | NA | TRBD2 | TRBV7-3
CASSPGVSNQPQHF | TGTGCCAGCTCACCCGGGGTTTCCAATCAGCCCCAGCATTTT | TRBJ1-5 | NA | NA | TRBV18
CASSSSGVHTEAFF | TGTGCCAGCAGCTCCTCAGGGGTTCACACTGAAGCTTTCTTT | TRBJ1-1 | NA | NA | TRBV7-2
CASSQEQGTEAFF | TGCGCCAGCAGCCAAGAACAGGGGACTGAAGCTTTCTTT | TRBJ1-1 | NA | TRBD1 | TRBV4-3
CASSLSGTRYRTDTQYF | TGTGCCAGCAGTTTATCGGGGACTAGGTATCGCACAGATACGCAGTATTTT | TRBJ2-3 | few | TRBD2 | TRBV27
CASSVVVQGVEKLFF | TGTGCCAGCAGCGTAGTTGTACAGGGCGTGGAAAAACTGTTTTTT | TRBJ1-4 | NA | NA | TRBV9
CASSWEGSLNNEQFF | TGTGCCAGCAGCTGGGAGGGATCCCTAAACAATGAGCAGTTCTTC | TRBJ2-1 | NA | TRBD2 | TRBV7-2
CASSLGAGWEETQYF | TGTGCCAGCAGTTTAGGGGCGGGGTGGGAAGAGACCCAGTACTTC | TRBJ2-5 | NA | NA | TRBV27
CASSEAGQGHQPQHF | TGTGCCAGCAGTGAAGCCGGACAGGGTCATCAGCCCCAGCATTTT | TRBJ1-5 | NA | TRBD1 | TRBV25-1
CASSLDGSFNEKLFF | TGTGCCAGCAGCTTAGACGGCTCCTTTAATGAAAAACTGTTTTTT | TRBJ1-4 | NA | NA | TRBV7-9
CASSLISQTADTEAFF | TGTGCCAGCAGTTTAATTAGCCAGACGGCGGACACTGAAGCTTTCTTT | TRBJ1-1 | NA | NA | TRBV28
CAISGTGHYNEQFF | TGTGCCATCAGTGGGACAGGCCACTACAATGAGCAGTTCTTC | TRBJ2-1 | NA | TRBD1 | TRBV10-3
CASSWGTGTGTRRSYGYTF | TGCGCCAGCAGCTGGGGGACCGGGACAGGGACCCGCAGGAGCTATGGCTACACCTTC | TRBJ1-2 | once | TRBD1 | TRBV5-1
CASIIGTSTDTQYF | TGTGCCAGCATAATAGGTACTAGCACAGATACGCAGTATTTT | TRBJ2-3 | NA | NA | TRBV2
CASSPPNQEWGYTF | TGTGCCAGCAGTCCGCCGAACCAAGAATGGGGCTACACCTTC | TRBJ1-2 | few | NA | TRBV28